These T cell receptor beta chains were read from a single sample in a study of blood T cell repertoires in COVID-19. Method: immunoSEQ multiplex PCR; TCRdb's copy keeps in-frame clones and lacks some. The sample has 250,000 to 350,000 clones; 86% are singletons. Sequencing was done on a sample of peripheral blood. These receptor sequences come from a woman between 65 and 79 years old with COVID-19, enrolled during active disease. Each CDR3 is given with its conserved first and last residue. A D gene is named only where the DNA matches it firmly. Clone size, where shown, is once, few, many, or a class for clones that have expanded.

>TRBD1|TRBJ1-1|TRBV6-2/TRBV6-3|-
CASSYWQGEYTEAFF
TGTGCCAGCAGTTACTGGCAGGGGGAGTATACTGAAGCTTTCTTT
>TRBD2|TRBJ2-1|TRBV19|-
CASSALAGGPHEQFF
TGTGCCAGTAGTGCCCTAGCGGGGGGGCCCCATGAGCAGTTCTTC
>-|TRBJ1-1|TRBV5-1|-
CASRRNQVGGTEAFF
TGCGCCAGCAGGCGTAATCAGGTAGGAGGCACTGAAGCTTTCTTT
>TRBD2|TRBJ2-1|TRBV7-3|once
CASSHGAGGTIGQFF
TGTGCCAGCAGCCACGGTGCGGGGGGCACGATAGGGCAGTTCTTC
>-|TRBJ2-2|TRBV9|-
CASSVAWNTGELFF
TGTGCCAGCAGCGTAGCCTGGAACACCGGGGAGCTGTTTTTT
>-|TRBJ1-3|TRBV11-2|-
CASSPWRGGNSGNTIYF
TGTGCCAGCAGCCCCTGGCGGGGGGGGAATAGTGGAAACACCATATATTTT
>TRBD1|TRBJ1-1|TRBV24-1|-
CATKGTENTEAFF
TGTGCCACCAAGGGGACAGAGAACACTGAAGCTTTCTTT
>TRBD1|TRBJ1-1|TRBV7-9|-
CASSPTGQNTEAFF
TGTGCCAGCAGCCCGACAGGGCAGAACACTGAAGCTTTCTTT
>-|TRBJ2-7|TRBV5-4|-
CASSSPGNEQYF
TGTGCCAGCAGCTCGCCAGGTAACGAGCAGTACTTC
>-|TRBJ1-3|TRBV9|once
CASSVGSGPGNTIYF
TGTGCCAGCAGCGTAGGTTCAGGGCCTGGAAACACCATATATTTT
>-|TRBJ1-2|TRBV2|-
CASSESGTNYGYTF
TGTGCCAGCAGTGAGTCGGGAACTAACTATGGCTACACCTTC
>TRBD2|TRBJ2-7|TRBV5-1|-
CASRWTSGNYEQYF
TGCGCCAGCCGCTGGACTAGCGGGAACTACGAGCAGTACTTC
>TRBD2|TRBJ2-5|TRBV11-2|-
CASSSIWRGGQETQYF
TGTGCCAGCAGCTCCATTTGGCGGGGGGGACAAGAGACCCAGTACTTC
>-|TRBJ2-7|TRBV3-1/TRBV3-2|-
CASSQPFRQGVHEQYF
TGTGCCAGCAGCCAACCCTTTCGCCAGGGCGTCCACGAGCAGTACTTC
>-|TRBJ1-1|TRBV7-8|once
CASSLAPGGKEAFF
TGTGCCAGCAGCTTAGCCCCGGGGGGGAAGGAAGCTTTCTTT
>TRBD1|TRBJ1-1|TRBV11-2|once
CASSYRGGNTEAFF
TGTGCCAGCAGCTACAGGGGTGGTAACACTGAAGCTTTCTTT
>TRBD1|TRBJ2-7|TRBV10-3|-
CAISTDRGRLEQYF
TGTGCCATCAGTACCGACAGGGGGCGTCTCGAGCAGTACTTC
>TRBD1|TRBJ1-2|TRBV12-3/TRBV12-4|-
CASSLDRSGYTF
TGTGCCAGCAGTCTGGACAGGAGCGGCTACACCTTC
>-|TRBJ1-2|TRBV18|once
CASSPDRQNYGYTF
TGTGCCAGCTCACCAGATCGACAGAACTATGGCTACACCTTC
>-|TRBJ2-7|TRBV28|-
CASSGGVKGYEQYF
TGTGCCAGCAGTGGCGGGGTTAAGGGGTACGAGCAGTACTTC
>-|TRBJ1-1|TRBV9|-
CASSVVERGTEAFF
TGTGCCAGCAGCGTAGTCGAAAGGGGCACTGAAGCTTTCTTT
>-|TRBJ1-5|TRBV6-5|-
CASRLRQASNQPQHF
TGTGCCAGCAGACTTAGACAGGCCTCCAATCAGCCCCAGCATTTT
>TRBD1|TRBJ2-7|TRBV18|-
CASSPPGTGVLYEQYF
TGTGCCAGCTCACCACCGGGGACAGGGGTCCTCTACGAGCAGTACTTC
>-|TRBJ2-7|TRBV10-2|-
CASSGSPNYEQYF
TGCGCCAGCAGCGGTTCCCCAAACTACGAGCAGTACTTC
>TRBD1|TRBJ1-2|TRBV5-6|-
CASSLLQGAGGYTF
TGTGCCAGCAGTTTGTTACAGGGGGCAGGAGGCTACACCTTC
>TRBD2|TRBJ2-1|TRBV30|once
CAWSVPGLAGRQFF
TGTGCCTGGAGTGTCCCGGGACTAGCGGGGAGGCAGTTCTTC
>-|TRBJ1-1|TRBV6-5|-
CATSETGVNTEAFF
TGTGCCACCTCCGAGACGGGAGTGAACACTGAAGCTTTCTTT
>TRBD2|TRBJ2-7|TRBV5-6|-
CASRRHGTRAYEQYF
TGTGCCAGCAGACGTCACGGGACTAGGGCCTACGAGCAGTACTTC
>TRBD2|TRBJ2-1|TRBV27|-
CASTSGGVNEQFF
TGTGCCAGCACCTCGGGGGGGGTCAATGAGCAGTTCTTC
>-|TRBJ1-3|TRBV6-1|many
CASSEARHSGNTIYF
TGTGCCAGCAGTGAAGCGCGTCATTCTGGAAACACCATATATTTT
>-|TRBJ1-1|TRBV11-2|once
CASSSRDSVGTEAFF
TGTGCCAGCAGCTCCCGGGACTCCGTGGGCACTGAAGCTTTCTTT